These T cell receptor beta chains were read from a single sample in a study of blood T cell repertoires in COVID-19. Method: immunoSEQ multiplex PCR; TCRdb's copy keeps in-frame clones and lacks some. The sample has hundreds of thousands of clones, approximately 90% seen once. The sample taken for sequencing was PBMCs or T cells enriched from blood (not recorded which). The receptors were sampled from a woman aged 55-69 years in a cohort exposed to, infected with or recovered from COVID-19 (not recorded which). Each CDR3 is given with its conserved first and last residue. D genes are given only for firm matches. Expanded clones are given a class, and other clones once, few, many or no size at all.

CDR3 DNA: TGTGCCAGCAGCCCACAGGGGGCTGGTTATGGCTACACCTTC
CDR3 protein: CASSPQGAGYGYTF
clone size: -
J gene: TRBJ1-2
V gene: TRBV2
D gene: TRBD1

CDR3 DNA: TGTGCCAGCACTACAGGGTCCTCCTACGAGCAGTACTTC
CDR3 protein: CASTTGSSYEQYF
clone size: -
J gene: TRBJ2-7
V gene: TRBV18
D gene: -

CDR3 DNA: TGTGCCATCAGTGTCTCTACCGAGCAGTACTTC
CDR3 protein: CAISVSTEQYF
clone size: -
J gene: TRBJ2-7
V gene: TRBV10-3
D gene: -

CDR3 DNA: TGTGCCAGCAGATACAGGGCCTACGAGCAGTACTTC
CDR3 protein: CASRYRAYEQYF
clone size: -
J gene: TRBJ2-7
V gene: TRBV28
D gene: -

CDR3 DNA: TGCGCCAGCAGCTTAGGCCCGACAGGGAGCTCCTATAATTCACCCCTCCACTTT
CDR3 protein: CASSLGPTGSSYNSPLHF
clone size: -
J gene: TRBJ1-6
V gene: TRBV5-1
D gene: TRBD1

CDR3 DNA: TGTGCCAGCAGTCATCTGGCGGGAGTAAACGAGCAGTACTTC
CDR3 protein: CASSHLAGVNEQYF
clone size: -
J gene: TRBJ2-7
V gene: TRBV6-2/TRBV6-3
D gene: TRBD2

CDR3 DNA: TGTGCCAGCCTGCGGGTCCGGGGAAGCACAGATACGCAGTATTTT
CDR3 protein: CASLRVRGSTDTQYF
clone size: -
J gene: TRBJ2-3
V gene: TRBV21-1
D gene: -

CDR3 DNA: TGCGCCAGCAGCCGGACAGCCGCAACTAATGAAAAACTGTTTTTT
CDR3 protein: CASSRTAATNEKLFF
clone size: -
J gene: TRBJ1-4
V gene: TRBV5-1
D gene: -

CDR3 DNA: TGTGCCAGCAAGGGGCCTAGCGGGAGGGCAGATACGCAGTATTTT
CDR3 protein: CASKGPSGRADTQYF
clone size: -
J gene: TRBJ2-3
V gene: TRBV28
D gene: TRBD2

CDR3 DNA: TGTGCCACCAGCAGAGGAGGGATCTCCTACGAGCAGTACTTC
CDR3 protein: CATSRGGISYEQYF
clone size: -
J gene: TRBJ2-7
V gene: TRBV15
D gene: -

CDR3 DNA: TGTGCCAGCAGCTTAGGTCCAGGGGTTAATGAAAAACTGTTTTTT
CDR3 protein: CASSLGPGVNEKLFF
clone size: few
J gene: TRBJ1-4
V gene: TRBV7-9
D gene: -

CDR3 DNA: TGTGCCACCAGTGAACCGGGACAGGGCTACAATGAGCAGTTCTTC
CDR3 protein: CATSEPGQGYNEQFF
clone size: -
J gene: TRBJ2-1
V gene: TRBV24-1
D gene: TRBD1

CDR3 DNA: TGTGCCAGCAGCCTGATCAGGACAGGGTACGAGACCCAGTACTTC
CDR3 protein: CASSLIRTGYETQYF
clone size: once
J gene: TRBJ2-5
V gene: TRBV11-2
D gene: TRBD1

CDR3 DNA: TGTGCCAGCAGTGAAGCGGGAGGGTATCAGCCCCAGCATTTT
CDR3 protein: CASSEAGGYQPQHF
clone size: -
J gene: TRBJ1-5
V gene: TRBV2
D gene: -

CDR3 DNA: TGCGCCAGCAGCTTTACTAGCGGGCAAGAGACCCAGTACTTC
CDR3 protein: CASSFTSGQETQYF
clone size: -
J gene: TRBJ2-5
V gene: TRBV5-1
D gene: TRBD2

CDR3 DNA: TGTGCCAGCAGTGTAAGAGGGTACTTGAACACCGGGGAGCTGTTTTTT
CDR3 protein: CASSVRGYLNTGELFF
clone size: -
J gene: TRBJ2-2
V gene: TRBV2
D gene: -

CDR3 DNA: TGTGCCATCAGTGGGGACGGGAGCGATGAGCAGTTCTTC
CDR3 protein: CAISGDGSDEQFF
clone size: -
J gene: TRBJ2-1
V gene: TRBV10-3
D gene: -

CDR3 DNA: TGTGCCAGCAGCCGGACACCCCTTAACTACGAGCAGTACTTC
CDR3 protein: CASSRTPLNYEQYF
clone size: -
J gene: TRBJ2-7
V gene: TRBV7-9
D gene: -

CDR3 DNA: TGTGCCAGCTCAAACACCCTAGCGGGAGGTGTGAATGAGCAGTTCTTC
CDR3 protein: CASSNTLAGGVNEQFF
clone size: once
J gene: TRBJ2-1
V gene: TRBV18
D gene: TRBD2

CDR3 DNA: TGTGCCAGCAGCTTTGGAGGGAACTATGGCTACACCTTC
CDR3 protein: CASSFGGNYGYTF
clone size: -
J gene: TRBJ1-2
V gene: TRBV7-2
D gene: -

CDR3 DNA: TGCGCCAGCAGCTTGGGACAGGGAGGCACTGAAGCTTTCTTT
CDR3 protein: CASSLGQGGTEAFF
clone size: few
J gene: TRBJ1-1
V gene: TRBV5-1
D gene: TRBD1

CDR3 DNA: TGTGCCAGCAGCCGTAGGGGGCTGAGTGTATTGAACACTGAAGCTTTCTTT
CDR3 protein: CASSRRGLSVLNTEAFF
clone size: -
J gene: TRBJ1-1
V gene: TRBV5-6
D gene: TRBD1

CDR3 DNA: TGTGCCAGCAGTTCGCCGGGACTAGCGGCCACCTACGAGCAGTACTTC
CDR3 protein: CASSSPGLAATYEQYF
clone size: -
J gene: TRBJ2-7
V gene: TRBV6-2/TRBV6-3
D gene: TRBD2

CDR3 DNA: TGTGCCAGCAGTCGAGGGGGTCGGTCCTACGAGCAGTACTTC
CDR3 protein: CASSRGGRSYEQYF
clone size: -
J gene: TRBJ2-7
V gene: TRBV6-5
D gene: -

CDR3 DNA: TGTGCCAGCTCACCCCCGAGGGAGACCCAGTACTTC
CDR3 protein: CASSPPRETQYF
clone size: -
J gene: TRBJ2-5
V gene: TRBV18
D gene: -

CDR3 DNA: TGTGCCAGCAGCTTTAACAGGGGCGGTGAGACCCAGTACTTC
CDR3 protein: CASSFNRGGETQYF
clone size: few
J gene: TRBJ2-5
V gene: TRBV11-2
D gene: TRBD1

CDR3 DNA: TGTGCCAGCAGTTTTAGCGGGAATCAAGAGACCCAGTACTTC
CDR3 protein: CASSFSGNQETQYF
clone size: -
J gene: TRBJ2-5
V gene: TRBV6-5
D gene: TRBD2

CDR3 DNA: TGTGCCAGCAGCGTGGGGGGGACCGGGGAGCTGTTTTTT
CDR3 protein: CASSVGGTGELFF
clone size: -
J gene: TRBJ2-2
V gene: TRBV28
D gene: TRBD2

CDR3 DNA: TGTGCCAGCATCGGGACAGGGCTTTGCTACTTC
CDR3 protein: CASIGTGLCYF
clone size: -
J gene: TRBJ2-7
V gene: TRBV28
D gene: TRBD1

CDR3 DNA: TGTGCCAGTAGTAAGAAGGGACTCGAGCAGTTCTTC
CDR3 protein: CASSKKGLEQFF
clone size: -
J gene: TRBJ2-1
V gene: TRBV19
D gene: -

CDR3 DNA: TGTGCCAGAAGCACCCAAGGACTAGCGGGAGAGGAGCAGTTCTTC
CDR3 protein: CARSTQGLAGEEQFF
clone size: -
J gene: TRBJ2-1
V gene: TRBV5-3
D gene: TRBD2

CDR3 DNA: TGTGCCAGCAGTGAAGCCCGGCTAGCGGGAGGTATCCACGAGCAGTACTTC
CDR3 protein: CASSEARLAGGIHEQYF
clone size: -
J gene: TRBJ2-7
V gene: TRBV2
D gene: TRBD2

CDR3 DNA: TGTGCCAGCAGTTCTGACAGGGAGGATCGCAATGAGCAGTTCTTC
CDR3 protein: CASSSDREDRNEQFF
clone size: -
J gene: TRBJ2-1
V gene: TRBV28
D gene: -

CDR3 DNA: TGTGCCAGCAGTGCAACGCCGGGACAGGGCACCGGGGAGCTGTTTTTT
CDR3 protein: CASSATPGQGTGELFF
clone size: once
J gene: TRBJ2-2
V gene: TRBV6-4
D gene: TRBD1

CDR3 DNA: TGTGCCAGCAGTGCCGGGACAGTTCCCTACGAGCAGTACTTC
CDR3 protein: CASSAGTVPYEQYF
clone size: -
J gene: TRBJ2-7
V gene: TRBV11-2
D gene: TRBD1

CDR3 DNA: TGTGCCAGCAGCCAAGTCAACTATGAGCAGTTCTTC
CDR3 protein: CASSQVNYEQFF
clone size: -
J gene: TRBJ2-1
V gene: TRBV3-1/TRBV3-2
D gene: -

CDR3 DNA: TGTGCCACCGGGCGGGGGGGCGCGGGGCGGACCTACGAGCAGTACTTC
CDR3 protein: CATGRGGAGRTYEQYF
clone size: -
J gene: TRBJ2-7
V gene: TRBV15
D gene: TRBD2

CDR3 DNA: TGTGCCAGCAGTCGGGGGTTGGGAGCCTCCACCTACGAGCAGTACTTC
CDR3 protein: CASSRGLGASTYEQYF
clone size: -
J gene: TRBJ2-7
V gene: TRBV7-2
D gene: -

CDR3 DNA: TGCGCCAGCAGTGAGTCGAGTAGCACAGATACGCAGTATTTT
CDR3 protein: CASSESSSTDTQYF
clone size: -
J gene: TRBJ2-3
V gene: TRBV10-1
D gene: -

CDR3 DNA: TGCGCCAGCAGCCAAGATCATCCAGCGGGAGGGACTAGCACAGATACGCAGTATTTT
CDR3 protein: CASSQDHPAGGTSTDTQYF
clone size: -
J gene: TRBJ2-3
V gene: TRBV4-3
D gene: TRBD2

CDR3 DNA: TGTGCCTGGAAGGGGCGGATCAATCAGCCCCAGCATTTT
CDR3 protein: CAWKGRINQPQHF
clone size: -
J gene: TRBJ1-5
V gene: TRBV30
D gene: -

CDR3 DNA: TGTGCCAGCATCAAAACAGGGGGAGGCTATGGCTACACCTTC
CDR3 protein: CASIKTGGGYGYTF
clone size: -
J gene: TRBJ1-2
V gene: TRBV7-2
D gene: TRBD1

CDR3 DNA: TGCAGCGTTGAGGGGAGGGACTACGAGCAGTACTTC
CDR3 protein: CSVEGRDYEQYF
clone size: few
J gene: TRBJ2-7
V gene: TRBV29-1
D gene: TRBD2